One and the same sample provided the 12 T cell receptor beta chains below, sequenced in a study of T-cell reconstitution after alpha-beta-depleted transplantation in children. Library preparation (for TCRbeta) was performed with unique molecular identifiers. One entry per CDR3 protein, called by TCRdb with MiXCR from the PCR reads. This sample has 600,000 to 700,000 distinct CDR3 sequences, with 15% to 20% found just once. This specimen consisted of PBMCs from the stem cell graft donor, obtained from the stem cell graft. The source is a human donor who donated a stem cell graft to a child with acute myeloid leukemia.

This clonotype was detected many times. The J gene is TRBJ2-7, the V gene TRBV20-1; a weak D match, TRBD2 (7 bases). Trimming shortened V by 0 bases and J by 5 bases, and 17 bases separated the two germline ends. CDR3 length: 15 residues. CDR1 and CDR2 (germline): DFQATT, SNEGSKA (reference sequence). In DNA, the CDR3 is TGCAGTGCTAGAGATGGAGGGAGGGGGGAGCACGAGCAGTACTTC. Protein product: CSARDGGRGEHEQYF.

CDR3 DNA sequence: TGTGCCAGCAGCTTAAGGCTTACAGGGAGAACTGAAGCTTTCTTT. Translated: CASSLRLTGRTEAFF. The V and J genes are TRBV11-2 and TRBJ1-1; TRBD1 is a possible D gene (6 bases). V was shortened by 2 bases and J by 5 bases, with 15 bases between the two germline ends. The CDR3 totals 15 residues. The V gene's germline CDR1 is SGHAT and CDR2 FQNNGV.

The chain employs TRBV9 and TRBJ2-2; 8 bases fit TRBD1. V lost 7 bases, J lost 2 bases, and 4 bases stayed unmatched. The germline V gene has CDR1 SGDLS and CDR2 YYNGEE. The CDR3 is 14 amino acids. CDR3 protein: CASAPGGNTGELFF. The CDR3 region has the DNA TGTGCCAGCGCGCCAGGGGGCAACACCGGGGAGCTGTTTTTT.

This clonotype was counted ten times or more. The rearrangement joins TRBV29-1 to TRBJ1-1, with TRBD1 matching 9 bases. V lost 4 bases to trimming and J lost 11 bases; unmatched junction nucleotides: 5. Per germline, CDR1 SQVTM and CDR2 ANQGSEA. CDR3 length: 11 amino acids. The DNA of the CDR3 is TGCAGCGTTGTAGGTGGGACAGGGGCTTTCTTT. This sequence encodes CSVVGGTGAFF.

The chain links TRBV4-3 to TRBJ2-5; D is ambiguous. This CDR3 spans 15 amino acids. Germline values: CDR1 LGHNA, CDR2 YSLEER. V dropped 4 bases and J dropped 4 bases, with 16 bases sitting between them. CDR3 loop: CASSLAAVGRETQYF. The CDR3 nucleotides read TGCGCCAGCAGCCTAGCTGCAGTAGGCCGAGAGACCCAGTACTTC.

In its sample, this clonotype was seen many times. This chain links TRBV7-2 with TRBJ2-5; 8 nucleotides agree with TRBD1. The germline CDR1 and CDR2 sequences are SGHTA and FQGNSA. J gave up 1 base and V 3 bases, and 4 bases lay outside the gene matches. The CDR3 is 15 amino acids. CDR3 amino acids: CASSLPGTGQETQYF. DNA for the CDR3: TGTGCCAGCAGCTTGCCCGGGACAGGCCAAGAGACCCAGTACTTC.

This clonotype was seen at least ten times. J is TRBJ2-7 and V is TRBV20-1, with D possibly called TRBD1 or TRBD2 (6 bases each). The CDR3 extends over 12 amino acids. Trimming removed 6 bases at V and 2 bases at J, with 11 bases between. CDR1 is DFQATT, CDR2 SNEGSKA, per germline (reference sequence). This CDR3 reads CSAYGGTYEQYV. The CDR3 DNA follows: TGCAGTGCCTACGGGGGCACCTACGAGCAGTACGTC.

V usage is TRBV20-1 and J usage is TRBJ1-3; maybe TRBD1 (5 bases). The CDR3 extends over 19 amino acids. The germline V and J ends were trimmed by 6 bases and 0 bases, with 27 bases remaining between them. Germline V gene sequence: CDR1 DFQATT, CDR2 SNEGSKA (reference sequence). The CDR3: CSASKALQVARGSGNTIYF. As DNA, the CDR3 is TGCAGTGCCTCAAAGGCCCTACAGGTAGCAAGGGGCTCTGGAAACACCATATATTTT.

This clonotype was seen at least ten times. The chain joins TRBV29-1 to TRBJ2-5; no clear D gene. CDR1 is SQVTM, CDR2 ANQGSEA, per germline. V lost 2 bases, J lost 0 bases, and 10 bases lay in between. This CDR3 has 14 amino acids. CDR3: CSVESSQYQETQYF. The CDR3 region has the DNA TGCAGCGTTGAATCGTCGCAGTACCAAGAGACCCAGTACTTC.

The chain is built from TRBV5-1 and TRBJ2-1, with D tentatively TRBD1 (6 bases). V was trimmed by 3 bases and J by 10 bases, leaving 14 bases between them. CDR1 and CDR2 from the germline V gene are SGHRS and YFSETQ. The CDR3 is 13 residues long. The CDR3 loop reads CASSYRVGGEQFF. The CDR3 bases are TGCGCCAGCAGCTACAGGGTTGGCGGCGAGCAGTTCTTC.

The sample holds many counts of this clonotype. This chain links TRBV10-3 with TRBJ2-3; D possibly corresponds to TRBD2 (5 bases). V lost 3 bases and J lost 0, with 10 bases in between. In germline, CDR1 is ENHRY, CDR2 SYGVKD. The CDR3 has 15 residues. CDR3 nucleotide sequence: TGTGCCATCAGTGACAACACGGGAAGCACAGATACGCAGTATTTT. Translation gives CAISDNTGSTDTQYF.

The V and J genes are TRBV18 and TRBJ1-4; the D gene is possibly TRBD1 (5 bases). V was clipped by 4 bases and J by 0 bases, with 9 bases between them. Germline V gives CDR1 KGHSH, CDR2 LQKENI. This CDR3 region has 15 residues. Here the CDR3 DNA reads TGTGCCAGCTCACGCGACAGAGCAACTAATGAAAAACTGTTTTTT. This encodes CASSRDRATNEKLFF.